This is a list of T cell receptor beta chains from one sample in a study of T-cell reconstitution after alpha-beta-depleted transplantation in children. Each CDR3 protein gets one entry after TCRdb re-called the PCR reads with MiXCR. The sample lists fewer than 1 million distinct CDR3 sequences, roughly 15% occurring once. The input for sequencing was PBMCs, mostly from graft donor cells, taken 360 days after TCRalphabeta/CD19-depleted stem cell transplant. These receptors came from a male patient between 10 and 17 years old who had a stem cell transplant for acute lymphoblastic leukemia, so the T cells may come from the graft donor. The CDR3 runs from the conserved cysteine through the conserved F or W. The D gene is left open where the match is weak. Only some rows state a clone size, as once, few, many or a class for expanded clones.

d_call,clone_size,v_call,j_call,cdr3_aa,cdr3_nt
.,many,TRBV2,TRBJ2-2,CASSSETVTGELFF,TGTGCCAGCAGTTCCGAGACGGTAACCGGGGAGCTGTTTTTT
.,many,TRBV4-1,TRBJ2-1,CASSQREIWSYNEQFF,TGCGCCAGCAGCCAACGGGAGATATGGTCCTACAATGAGCAGTTCTTC
.,.,TRBV2,TRBJ2-2,CASTSPPRHSTGELFF,TGTGCCAGCACATCACCTCCTAGACACTCTACCGGGGAGCTGTTTTTT
.,few,TRBV9,TRBJ2-3,CARFDSLTDTQYF,TGTGCCAGGTTCGACAGCCTCACAGATACGCAGTATTTT
.,.,TRBV5-1,TRBJ2-7,CASSANRGREYEQYF,TGCGCCAGCAGCGCGAACAGGGGTCGGGAGTACGAGCAGTACTTC
TRBD2,many,TRBV20-1,TRBJ2-7,CSAPRTSRSYEQYF,TGCAGTGCTCCCCGGACTAGTCGGTCCTACGAGCAGTACTTC
TRBD2,.,TRBV6-1,TRBJ2-7,CASIGTSVYIGTYEQYF,TGTGCCAGCATTGGGACTAGCGTTTATATCGGTACCTACGAGCAGTACTTC
TRBD2,few,TRBV10-3,TRBJ2-7,CAISEKTLAGPYEQYF,TGTGCCATCAGTGAGAAAACGCTAGCGGGACCCTACGAGCAGTACTTC
.,few,TRBV7-3,TRBJ2-2,CASRKGLRGPNTGELFF,TGTGCCAGCAGAAAGGGGTTAAGAGGACCGAACACCGGGGAGCTGTTTTTT
TRBD1,few,TRBV11-1,TRBJ2-5,CASSTRQGYQETQYF,TGTGCCAGCAGCACCCGACAGGGCTATCAAGAGACCCAGTACTTC
.,.,TRBV20-1,TRBJ1-1,CSARGTLMNTEAFF,TGCAGTGCTAGAGGGACATTGATGAACACTGAAGCTTTCTTT
.,.,TRBV30,TRBJ2-2,CAWSRDHASTGELFF,TGTGCCTGGAGTAGGGACCACGCTTCCACCGGGGAGCTGTTTTTT
.,.,TRBV30,TRBJ2-6,CAWALGGSGANVLTF,TGTGCCTGGGCCCTAGGAGGTTCTGGGGCCAACGTCCTGACTTTC
.,.,TRBV7-2,TRBJ1-4,CASSQRQLANEKLFF,TGTGCCAGCAGCCAAAGACAGTTGGCTAATGAAAAACTGTTTTTT
TRBD1,.,TRBV27,TRBJ2-5,CASSDRGLGETQYF,TGTGCCAGCAGCGACAGGGGGCTGGGGGAGACCCAGTACTTC
.,.,TRBV5-1,TRBJ2-1,CASRLGGADYNEQFF,TGCGCCAGCAGACTTGGGGGAGCGGACTACAATGAGCAGTTCTTC
.,many,TRBV12-3/TRBV12-4,TRBJ1-5,CASSPTINSNQPQHF,TGTGCCAGCAGTCCTACTATAAATAGCAATCAGCCCCAGCATTTT
TRBD1,.,TRBV3-1,TRBJ2-6,CASSPYRGTSGANVLTF,TGTGCCAGCAGCCCCTACAGGGGCACCTCTGGGGCCAACGTCCTGACTTTC
.,.,TRBV4-1,TRBJ2-7,CASSQPGTKPYEQYF,TGCGCCAGCAGCCAACCGGGAACCAAACCATACGAGCAGTACTTC
TRBD2,few,TRBV4-1,TRBJ2-4,CASSQVLPGLAPKKAKNIQYF,TGCGCCAGCAGCCAAGTCCTTCCGGGACTAGCGCCCAAAAAGGCCAAAAACATTCAGTACTTC
TRBD2,few,TRBV12-3/TRBV12-4,TRBJ2-7,CASRPSGRAYEQYF,TGTGCCAGCAGACCTAGCGGGAGGGCCTACGAGCAGTACTTC
.,.,TRBV7-9,TRBJ2-7,CASSYTEQGSYEQYF,TGTGCCAGCAGCTATACCGAACAGGGTTCCTACGAGCAGTACTTC
.,few,TRBV6-5,TRBJ2-1,CASTGSGNEQFF,TGTGCCAGCACCGGGAGTGGGAATGAGCAGTTCTTC
TRBD1,.,TRBV20-1,TRBJ1-5,CSAVDREIGNQPQHF,TGCAGTGCCGTGGACAGGGAGATTGGCAATCAGCCCCAGCATTTT
.,.,TRBV6-1,TRBJ1-2,CASSARRLGGYTF,TGTGCCAGCAGCGCACGAAGGTTGGGTGGCTACACCTTC
.,few,TRBV11-3,TRBJ2-4,CASSYSYENIQYF,TGTGCCAGCAGCTACAGTTACGAGAACATTCAGTACTTC
.,few,TRBV10-1,TRBJ2-7,CASSESTTITQQYF,TGCGCCAGCAGTGAATCTACAACGATTACGCAGCAGTACTTC
.,few,TRBV15,TRBJ2-7,CATSRDRVSYEQYF,TGTGCCACCAGCAGAGACAGGGTCTCCTACGAGCAGTACTTC
.,.,TRBV3-1,TRBJ1-2,CASHFGQLYGYTF,TGTGCCAGCCACTTCGGACAGCTCTATGGCTACACCTTC
.,.,TRBV19,TRBJ2-1,CASSAIGGAVYNEQFF,TGTGCCAGTAGTGCCATAGGGGGGGCGGTGTACAATGAGCAGTTCTTC
.,many,TRBV24-1,TRBJ2-1,CATSGSPGGSSYNEQFF,TGTGCCACCAGTGGTTCCCCGGGTGGGTCCTCCTACAATGAGCAGTTCTTC
.,.,TRBV7-9,TRBJ2-3,CASSLRASREVGDTQYF,TGTGCCAGCAGCCTCCGGGCCAGTCGGGAAGTGGGAGATACGCAGTATTTT
TRBD2,.,TRBV25-1,TRBJ2-7,CASSGGLAGVPQQYF,TGTGCCAGCAGTGGGGGACTAGCGGGAGTACCCCAACAGTACTTC
.,few,TRBV18,TRBJ1-4,CASSTTVTDEKLFF,TGTGCCAGCTCAACTACGGTTACCGATGAAAAACTGTTTTTT
.,few,TRBV7-8,TRBJ2-7,CASSLAADPYEQYF,TGTGCCAGCAGCTTAGCGGCCGACCCCTACGAGCAGTACTTC
TRBD1,few,TRBV4-1,TRBJ1-1,CASSHQYPGGTEAFF,TGCGCCAGCAGCCACCAATACCCAGGGGGCACTGAAGCTTTCTTT
.,few,TRBV20-1,TRBJ1-2,CSARIASTVYGYTF,TGCAGTGCTAGAATTGCTTCAACGGTCTATGGCTACACCTTC
.,.,TRBV12-3/TRBV12-4,TRBJ2-7,CASSLALRGPEQYF,TGTGCCAGCAGTTTAGCGCTAAGGGGACCCGAGCAGTACTTC
TRBD2,few,TRBV11-3,TRBJ2-1,CASSLGLAGGWNEQFF,TGTGCCAGCAGCTTAGGACTAGCGGGAGGGTGGAATGAGCAGTTCTTC
.,few,TRBV15,TRBJ1-5,CATSREPGLRPQPQHF,TGTGCCACCAGCAGAGAACCGGGGTTACGGCCTCAGCCCCAGCATTTT
.,many,TRBV15,TRBJ1-5,CATSRGDNHVNQPQHF,TGTGCCACCAGCAGAGGCGACAACCACGTTAATCAGCCCCAGCATTTT
TRBD2,many,TRBV4-1,TRBJ2-1,CASSQGLAGRNEQFF,TGCGCCAGCAGCCAAGGTCTAGCGGGCAGGAATGAGCAGTTCTTC
TRBD2,.,TRBV6-5,TRBJ2-7,CASSYTSGSYEQYF,TGCGCCAGCAGCTACACTAGCGGGAGCTACGAGCAGTACTTC
.,.,TRBV19,TRBJ2-1,CASSPYTGLKYNEQFF,TGTGCCAGTAGTCCCTACACAGGACTAAAGTACAATGAGCAGTTCTTC
TRBD1,.,TRBV12-3/TRBV12-4,TRBJ2-7,CASSLHRQGRYEQYF,TGTGCCAGCAGTTTACACCGACAGGGACGCTACGAGCAGTACTTC
TRBD1,.,TRBV3-1,TRBJ2-4,CASSGTGSVKNIQYF,TGTGCCAGCAGTGGGACAGGGTCGGTCAAAAACATTCAGTACTTC
TRBD2,many,TRBV6-5,TRBJ2-3,CASSYGTSDVGDTQYF,TGTGCCAGCAGTTACGGGACTAGCGACGTTGGAGATACGCAGTATTTT
.,.,TRBV28,TRBJ2-2,CASSLNWGELFF,TGTGCCAGCAGTTTGAATTGGGGGGAGCTGTTTTTT
TRBD2,.,TRBV7-6,TRBJ2-1,CASSLEPGLAVYNEQFF,TGTGCCAGCAGCTTGGAACCAGGACTAGCAGTCTACAATGAGCAGTTCTTC
TRBD2,few,TRBV7-8,TRBJ2-1,CASSLGGGLASGRDNEQFF,TGTGCCAGCAGCTTAGGAGGAGGGCTAGCTAGCGGGAGGGACAATGAGCAGTTCTTC